Sequencing of this T cell receptor beta chain was carried out in a study of T cells in Graves' hyperthyroidism and ophthalmopathy. A Clinical Activity Score of at least 3, a NOSPECS grade of at least 4 and a duration under 3 months were recorded in the ophthalmopathy patients. Amplified TCR beta CDR3 regions came from RNA transcripts. Using the HTBI primer set, a first-round RT-PCR was run on the TCR CDR3. MiXCR was run by TCRdb on the multiplex PCR reads, yielding one entry per CDR3 protein. The sample records about 500,000 distinct CDR3 sequences, 17% being singletons. This clonotype was observed a handful of times. Looked up from germline, CDR1 is SGDLS and CDR2 is YYNGEE. J gave up 7 bases and V 0 bases, and 5 bases lay outside the gene matches. The CDR3 contains 15 residues.

The sequence was collected from a woman between 18 and 29 years old with Graves' ophthalmopathy. Input material: blood. The V gene is TRBV9, the J gene TRBJ2-3; 10 nucleotides align to TRBD2. The CDR3 nucleotides are TGTGCCAGCAGCGTAGCTAGCGGGGGAGACAATACGCAGTATTTT. The encoded protein is CASSVASGGDNTQYF.